The 14 T cell receptor beta chains below were found in one sample sequenced in a study of PD-L1 blockade in urothelial cancer. Repertoires were generated with immunoSEQ multiplex PCR, while TCRdb's copy carries only in-frame clones and drops some. The repertoire holds fewer than 90,000 clones, with around 93% as singletons. The time point was: peripheral blood 6 weeks after treatment start. The sample in question was PBMCs, obtained around atezolizumab (anti-PD-L1) treatment. These receptors came from an elderly woman with urothelial cancer.

V and J are TRBV4-1 and TRBJ1-1; D is unclear. V was cut by 2 bases and J by 1 base, with 5 bases left in between. Germline V gene lookup returns CDR1 MGHRA and CDR2 YSYEKL. This CDR3 has 13 residues. The CDR3 DNA follows: TGCGCCAGCAGCCAAACAGAGAACACTGAAGCTTTCTTT. Amino acid sequence: CASSQTENTEAFF.

The chain combines TRBV16 with TRBJ1-5, with 7 bases lining up with TRBD1. Germline CDR1 KGHSY, CDR2 FQNENV. With V trimmed by 5 bases and J by 7 bases, 11 bases remained unmatched. There are 15 residues in the CDR3. The CDR3 region has the DNA TGTGCCAGCAGCTCACAGCTCCAGGGGGAACAGCCCCAGCATTTT. Protein sequence: CASSSQLQGEQPQHF. The variable domain in full, with the rest retrieved from reference TRBV16 and TRBJ1-5, is GEEVAQTPKHLVRGEGQKAKLYCAPIKGHSYVFWYQQVLKNEFKFLISFQNENVFDETGMPKERFSAKCLPNSPCSLEIQATKLEDSAVYFCASSSQLQGEQPQHFGDGTRLSIL.

The V and J genes are TRBV30 and TRBJ1-4; D unclear. This CDR3 region has 15 residues. Trimming took 1 base from V and 0 from J, leaving 9 bases between them. The germline V gene has CDR1 GTSNPN and CDR2 SVGIG (reference sequence). CDR3 nucleotide sequence: TGTGCCTGGAGTGCCGGACTTTCAACTAATGAAAAACTGTTTTTT. It yields the protein CAWSAGLSTNEKLFF.

V gene TRBV15 combines with J gene TRBJ2-5; 11 bases align to TRBD2. Germline CDR1 reads LNHNV; CDR2 reads YYDKDF (reference sequence). CDR3 length: 15 residues. After removal of 5 bases from V and 5 bases from J, the junction contained 7 bases not matched to a gene. CDR3 sequence reads: CATSPRLAGTETQYF. In nucleotides, the CDR3 is TGTGCCACCAGCCCTAGACTAGCGGGAACGGAGACCCAGTACTTC.

The chain uses TRBV7-8 and TRBJ2-5, with 10 bases fitting TRBD2. Looked up from germline, CDR1 is SGHVS and CDR2 is FQNEAQ. V was pared by 4 bases and J by 0 bases, with 5 bases of the junction left unmatched. The CDR3 is made up of 16 amino acids. CDR3 DNA sequence: TGTGCCAGCAGCTCCGTGACTAGCGGGTACCAAGAGACCCAGTACTTC. This sequence encodes CASSSVTSGYQETQYF.

The chain combines TRBV10-3 with TRBJ2-6; 7 bases line up with TRBD1. V was clipped by 6 bases and J by 0 bases; unmatched bases: 14. This CDR3 contains 19 residues. Germline CDR1 ENHRY, CDR2 SYGVKD. The CDR3 region has the DNA TGTGCCATCAGCCCGGACAGGCCGAAGATCAACTCTGGGGCCAACGTCCTGACTTTC. Translated, it gives CAISPDRPKINSGANVLTF.

The chain links TRBV25-1 to TRBJ1-1; D is uncertain. The CDR3 runs to 14 residues. Trimming took 6 bases from V and 0 from J, leaving 11 bases between them. The germline V gene encodes CDR1 MGHDK and CDR2 SYGVNS. The CDR3 loop is CASRTEAVNTEAFF. The CDR3 nucleotides are TGTGCCAGCAGAACGGAGGCGGTGAACACTGAAGCTTTCTTT.

The V and J genes are TRBV9 and TRBJ2-2, with D perhaps matching TRBD2 (6 bases). CDR1 and CDR2 (germline): SGDLS, YYNGEE. The CDR3 sequence is 16 residues long. The germline V and J ends were trimmed by 4 bases and 1 base, with 14 bases remaining between them. CDR3 sequence reads: CASSLVGRGNTGELFF. The CDR3 DNA is TGTGCCAGCAGCCTGGTAGGGCGGGGGAACACCGGGGAGCTGTTTTTT.

In its sample, this clone was seen many times. The gene calls are TRBV10-2 and TRBJ2-7; 10 bases match TRBD2. J gave up 5 bases and V 2 bases, and 21 bases lay outside the gene matches. Per the germline V gene, CDR1 is WSHSY and CDR2 is SAAADI. The CDR3 sequence is 20 residues long. CDR3 DNA: TGCGCCAGCAGTGAGGAGGGGGCTCCTAGCGGGAGAGGTCGGAAGGACGAGCAGTACTTC. Protein: CASSEEGAPSGRGRKDEQYF.

CDR3 sequence (DNA): TGTGCCTGGCATACAGGGACTAGCACTGAAGCTTTCTTT. The encoded protein is CAWHTGTSTEAFF. V and J are TRBV30 and TRBJ1-1, with D maybe TRBD1 (6 bases). V lost 5 bases, J lost 4 bases, and 14 bases lay in between. The CDR3 has 13 residues. Germline V gene sequence: CDR1 GTSNPN, CDR2 SVGIG (reference sequence).

The chain joins TRBV5-1 to TRBJ2-3; 9 positions match TRBD1. Trimming cost V 2 bases and J 5 bases; bases outside gene matches: 3. The germline V gene has CDR1 SGHRS and CDR2 YFSETQ. CDR3 length: 14 amino acids. CDR3 sequence reads: CASSFGTGQDTQYF. The CDR3 DNA reads TGCGCCAGCAGCTTCGGGACAGGGCAAGATACGCAGTATTTT.

The rearrangement uses TRBV6-1 and TRBJ2-7, with unresolved D. In germline, CDR1 is MNHNS, CDR2 SASEGT. V shed 4 bases and J shed 2 bases, with 9 bases lying between them. There are 13 residues in the CDR3. DNA of the CDR3: TGTGCCAGCAGTGCCGCAGTTACCTACGAGCAGTACTTC. Amino acid sequence: CASSAAVTYEQYF.

This chain uses TRBV4-2 with TRBJ2-1, with D perhaps matching TRBD2 (6 bases). Germline V gene data show CDR1 as LGHNA and CDR2 as YNFKEQ. The CDR3 extends over 14 amino acids. V gave up 0 bases and J gave up 9 bases, with 12 bases separating them. CDR3 DNA: TGTGCCAGCAGCCAAGATCCGGGAGTTGGTGAGCAGTTCTTC. Translation: CASSQDPGVGEQFF.

The gene calls are TRBV10-1 and TRBJ2-6; D is uncertain. This CDR3 comprises 16 residues. CDR1 WNHNN and CDR2 SYGVQD come from the germline V gene (reference sequence). The V and J ends lost 5 bases and 5 bases respectively, with 16 bases between them. DNA of the CDR3: TGCGCCAGCAGTAACCTTGCACAAAGTCGGGCCAACGTCCTGACTTTC. Its translation is CASSNLAQSRANVLTF.